Below, 9 T cell receptor beta chains from the same sample are listed, as sequenced in a study of vaccination and CD4 T cells after COVID-19. The treatment: roughly ten-day PBMC culture with coronavirus spike peptide pools or control peptides (ViraFEST assay). These receptors lack a known antigen. Cultured CD4+ T-cell DNA underwent Oncomine TCR Beta short-read sequencing. One entry per CDR3 protein, called by TCRdb with MiXCR from the PCR reads. The sample consists of 9,000 to 15,000 distinct CDR3 sequences, roughly 47% of them appearing once. Material for sequencing was CD4+ T cells from blood, cultured in vitro. The source is a human donor who had recovered from COVID-19.

This chain links TRBV5-1 with TRBJ2-5; perhaps D is TRBD1 or TRBD2 (6 bases each). This CDR3 spans 14 amino acids. Germline CDR1 SGHRS, CDR2 YFSETQ. The V end was cut by 4 bases, the J end by 4 bases, with 14 bases between. CDR3 coding DNA: TGCGCCAGCAGCGGTGGGGGGCCGCGAGAGACCCAGTACTTC. This gives the protein CASSGGGPRETQYF.

The chain is built from TRBV30 and TRBJ1-3, with 7 nucleotides matching TRBD1. Germline values: CDR1 GTSNPN, CDR2 SVGIG (reference sequence). This CDR3 region has 15 residues. Germline trimming cut 3 bases from V and 1 base from J; bases unmatched to any gene: 6. CDR3 residues: CAWRTGKWSGNTIYF. The DNA for the CDR3 is TGTGCCTGGAGGACAGGGAAATGGTCTGGAAACACCATATATTTT.

In this sample, this clonotype turned up once. The chain employs TRBV24-1 and TRBJ2-1; TRBD1 matches 7 bases. Germline lookup yields CDR1 KGHDR and CDR2 SFDVKD. After removal of 4 bases from V and 0 bases from J, the junction contained 2 bases not matched to a gene. This CDR3 has 15 residues. The chain's CDR3 is CATSDAGGSYNEQFF. The CDR3 bases are TGTGCCACCAGTGACGCAGGGGGCTCCTACAATGAGCAGTTCTTC.

This clonotype was recorded once. The genes are TRBV7-9 and TRBJ1-1; no definite D call. V gave up 3 bases and J gave up 1 base, with 9 bases separating them. Germline CDR1 is SEHNR and CDR2 is FQNEAQ (reference sequence). The CDR3 contains 14 residues. The CDR3 DNA reads TGTGCCAGCAGCTTCCGTCAAGGGAACACTGAAGCTTTCTTT. As protein: CASSFRQGNTEAFF. The complete variable domain, with remaining parts taken from reference TRBV7-9 and TRBJ1-1, reads DTGVSQNPRHKITKRGQNVTFRCDPISEHNRLYWYRQTLGQGPEFLTYFQNEAQLEKSRLLSDRFSAERPKGSFSTLEIQRTEQGDSAMYLCASSFRQGNTEAFFGQGTRLTVV.

V usage is TRBV12-3 or TRBV12-4 and J usage is TRBJ2-7; 8 bases match TRBD1. J was trimmed by 0 bases and V by 4 bases; bases with no gene match: 5. The CDR3 sequence is 15 residues long. This chain's CDR3 is CASSSGQGRSYEQYF. The CDR3 DNA follows: TGTGCCAGCAGTTCAGGACAGGGCCGCTCCTACGAGCAGTACTTC.

This clonotype showed up just a few times. This chain links TRBV19 with TRBJ1-2, with D hard to call. The V and J ends lost 7 bases and 3 bases respectively, with 15 bases between them. From germline, CDR1 is LNHDA and CDR2 SQIVND (reference sequence). CDR3 size: 14 residues. CDR3 DNA: TGTGCCAGTACTCCACGGCCAGGCCACTATGGCTACACCTTC. This codes for CASTPRPGHYGYTF.

This clonotype appeared a few times. The chain uses TRBV12-3 or TRBV12-4 and TRBJ1-5, with 8 positions matching TRBD1. The CDR3 extends over 14 amino acids. V was clipped by 6 bases and J by 5 bases; unmatched bases: 6. The CDR3 loop is CASSQLQGDQPQHF. In DNA form, the CDR3 reads TGTGCCAGCAGCCAGTTACAGGGGGATCAGCCCCAGCATTTT.

This clonotype appeared a few times. The V gene is TRBV6-1, the J gene TRBJ1-2; unclear D gene. V lost 0 bases, J lost 4 bases, and 12 bases lay in between. This CDR3 has 15 residues. Germline V lookup: CDR1 MNHNS, CDR2 SASEGT. The CDR3 sequence: CASSEAVTGLYGYTF. CDR3 DNA sequence: TGTGCCAGCAGTGAAGCAGTGACGGGCCTCTATGGCTACACCTTC.

This clonotype occurred a few times. The chain carries TRBV15 and TRBJ2-3; 8 positions match TRBD2. CDR1 LNHNV and CDR2 YYDKDF come from the germline V gene (reference sequence). J lost 3 bases, V lost 3 bases, and 5 bases had no gene match. This CDR3 contains 15 residues. The CDR3 sequence: CATSSGGARTDTQYF. The CDR3 nucleotides are TGTGCCACCAGCAGCGGGGGGGCGCGGACAGATACGCAGTATTTT.